These 11 T cell receptor beta chains originate from one sample sequenced in a study of blood T cell repertoires in COVID-19. The assay was immunoSEQ multiplex PCR, and TCRdb's table has in-frame clones only and misses some. The table includes fewer than 450,000 clones, 87% detected once. The specimen was peripheral blood. The source of these receptors is a woman aged 45-60 years with COVID-19, enrolled during active disease.

The chain uses TRBV2 and TRBJ1-4; possibly TRBD1 for D (5 bases). V was shortened by 8 bases and J by 0 bases, with 10 bases between the two germline ends. Germline V gene sequence: CDR1 SNHLY, CDR2 FYNNEI. The CDR3 sequence is 14 residues long. For the CDR3, the DNA is TGTGCCAGCGGGGCGCCTGCAACTAATGAAAAACTGTTTTTT. Protein sequence: CASGAPATNEKLFF.

The J gene is TRBJ2-1, the V gene TRBV5-1; 7 bases match TRBD1. Germline V gives CDR1 SGHRS, CDR2 YFSETQ. The CDR3 has 17 residues. The J segment lost 7 bases and the V segment lost 6 bases, leaving 19 bases of the junction unmatched. The DNA of the CDR3 is TGCGCCAGCATCCTCAAACCACAGGGGTTACCGTTGAATGAGCAGTTCTTC. Amino acid sequence: CASILKPQGLPLNEQFF.

V is TRBV5-1 and J is TRBJ2-1, with a weak D call TRBD2 (6 bases). Looked up from germline, CDR1 is SGHRS and CDR2 is YFSETQ. Deletions cut 1 base from V and 5 bases from J, with 19 bases between. The CDR3 has 17 residues. The CDR3 DNA is TGCGCCAGCAGCTTGCCCTCATCGCGGGAAGCTAACAATGAGCAGTTCTTC. Amino acid sequence: CASSLPSSREANNEQFF.

V and J are TRBV27 and TRBJ2-7; TRBD2 aligns across 7 bases. V shed 2 bases, J shed 0 bases, and the junction held 7 bases outside the gene matches. The V gene's germline CDR1 is MNHEY and CDR2 SMNVEV (reference sequence). There are 16 residues in the CDR3. The CDR3 DNA reads TGTGCCAGCAGTTTAGGGGGGGTAAAATCCTCCTACGAGCAGTACTTC. Amino acids: CASSLGGVKSSYEQYF.

The chain combines TRBV27 with TRBJ2-6; TRBD1 agrees at 7 bases. The ends lost 8 bases at V and 0 bases at J; junction bases unmatched: 13. The CDR3 spans 18 residues. CDR1 is MNHEY, CDR2 SMNVEV, per germline (reference sequence). CDR3 amino acids: CASRTPAAGGSGANVLTF. CDR3 coding DNA: TGTGCCAGCCGAACTCCGGCGGCAGGGGGCTCTGGGGCCAACGTCCTGACTTTC.

This chain links TRBV6-5 with TRBJ1-5, with 9 positions matching TRBD1. The CDR3 runs 13 residues. Germline CDR1 is MNHEY and CDR2 is SVGAGI. V lost 6 bases to trimming and J lost 6 bases; unmatched junction nucleotides: 3. CDR3 in DNA: TGTGCCAGCAGGGGGGACAGGGCTCAGCCCCAGCATTTT. It is translated as CASRGDRAQPQHF.

The V call is TRBV4-1, the J call TRBJ2-2; maybe TRBD1 (5 bases). CDR3 size: 16 residues. V lost 6 bases to trimming and J lost 3 bases, with 17 bases between them. Germline values: CDR1 MGHRA, CDR2 YSYEKL. In DNA, the CDR3 is TGCGCCAGCAGGTCCACAGGAGAAATGCACACCGGGGAGCTGTTTTTT. Translated: CASRSTGEMHTGELFF.

V gene TRBV7-9 combines with J gene TRBJ2-7, with 8 positions matching TRBD2. With 6 bases clipped from V and 0 bases from J, the junction kept 7 bases outside the gene matches. The germline gives CDR1 SEHNR, CDR2 FQNEAQ (reference sequence). The CDR3 covers 15 residues. CDR3: CASRQTSGPSYEQYF. As DNA, the CDR3 is TGTGCCAGCAGACAAACTAGCGGACCCTCCTACGAGCAGTACTTC. Together with reference TRBV7-9 and TRBJ2-7, the CDR3 gives the full variable domain: DTGVSQNPRHKITKRGQNVTFRCDPISEHNRLYWYRQTLGQGPEFLTYFQNEAQLEKSRLLSDRFSAERPKGSFSTLEIQRTEQGDSAMYLCASRQTSGPSYEQYFGPGTRLTVT.

This clone showed up many times. The chain uses TRBV5-1 and TRBJ2-2, with 8 bases lining up with TRBD1. This CDR3 comprises 16 residues. Per germline, CDR1 SGHRS and CDR2 YFSETQ. V shed 0 bases, J shed 4 bases, and the junction held 5 bases outside the gene matches. This CDR3 reads CASSLEAGGITGELFF. The CDR3 region has the DNA TGCGCCAGCAGCTTGGAGGCAGGGGGCATCACCGGGGAGCTGTTTTTT.

To note about this clone: The junction and the germline gene differ at one end; a read error may be behind it. The chain has TRBV5-6 and TRBJ2-5; 8 nucleotides line up with TRBD1. The CDR3 covers 14 residues. Germline lookup yields CDR1 SGHDT and CDR2 YYEEEE. CDR3 DNA: TGTGCCAGCACCTTGGTAGCAGGGGGCAAGACCCAGTACTTC. Residues: CASTLVAGGKTQYF.

This chain uses TRBV21-1 with TRBJ2-7; no DNA check was done on the table's D call, TRBD1. TRBV21-1 is given as a pseudogene. The CDR3 is 17 residues long. The CDR3 DNA reads as TGTGCCAGCAGCCCTCGACAGAGACCCAGGATTCAGGGCGAGCAGTACTTC. It codes for CASSPRQRPRIQGEQYF.